This T cell receptor (beta chain) derives from a study of blood T cells in healthy people across ages. Study-wide findings and caveats: In long-lived donors, naive CD4+ cell counts and diversity exceeded those of aged donors. While age rose, TCR beta diversity per million T cells dropped in a roughly linear way. What prevented conclusive comparison of naive and antigen-experienced cells was that PBMCs were unsorted.

This CDR3 spans 14 amino acids. V shed 6 bases and J shed 6 bases, with 13 bases lying between them. Germline assignment: CDR1 SGHRS and CDR2 YFSETQ. This clonotype was recorded a few times. Its specificity is unknown. Using a J-beta primer mix together with a sample-barcoded 5' primer, a second PCR was run for about 6 to 11 cycles. One entry per CDR3 protein results from TCRdb running MiXCR on the 5' RACE reads. This sample has some 1.1 million distinct CDR3 sequences, with roughly two fifths found just once. The V call is TRBV5-1, the J call TRBJ1-6; D unclear. Sequencing input: blood. The receptor's source is a young man in good health. CDR3: CASTTEQTNSPLHF. CDR3 in DNA: TGCGCCAGCACGACGGAACAGACTAATTCACCCCTCCACTTT.